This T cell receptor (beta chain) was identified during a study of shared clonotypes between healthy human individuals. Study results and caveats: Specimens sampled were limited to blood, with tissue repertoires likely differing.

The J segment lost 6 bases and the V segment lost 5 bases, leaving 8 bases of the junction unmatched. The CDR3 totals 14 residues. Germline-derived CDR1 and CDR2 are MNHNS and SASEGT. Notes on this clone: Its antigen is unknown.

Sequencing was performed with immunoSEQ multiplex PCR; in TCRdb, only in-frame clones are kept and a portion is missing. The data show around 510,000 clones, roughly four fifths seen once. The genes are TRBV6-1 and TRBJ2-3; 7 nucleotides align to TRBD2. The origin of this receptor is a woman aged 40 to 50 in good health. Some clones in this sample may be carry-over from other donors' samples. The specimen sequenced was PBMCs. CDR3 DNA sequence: TGTGCCAGCAGTAGAGGGGACTACGGGGATACGCAGTATTTT. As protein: CASSRGDYGDTQYF.